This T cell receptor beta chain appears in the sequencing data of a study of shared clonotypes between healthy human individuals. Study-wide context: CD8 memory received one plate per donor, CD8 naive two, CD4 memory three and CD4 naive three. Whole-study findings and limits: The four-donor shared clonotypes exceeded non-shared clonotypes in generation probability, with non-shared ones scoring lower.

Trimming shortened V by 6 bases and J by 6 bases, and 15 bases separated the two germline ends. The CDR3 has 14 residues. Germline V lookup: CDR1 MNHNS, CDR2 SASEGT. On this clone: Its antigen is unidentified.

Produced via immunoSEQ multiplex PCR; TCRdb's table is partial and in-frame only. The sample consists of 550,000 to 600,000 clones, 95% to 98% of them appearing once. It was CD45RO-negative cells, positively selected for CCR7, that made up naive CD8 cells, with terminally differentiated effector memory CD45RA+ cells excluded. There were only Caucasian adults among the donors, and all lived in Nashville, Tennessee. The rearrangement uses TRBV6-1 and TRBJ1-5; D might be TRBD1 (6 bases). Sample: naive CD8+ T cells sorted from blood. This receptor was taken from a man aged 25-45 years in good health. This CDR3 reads CASRDGIGGQPQHF. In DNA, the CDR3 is TGTGCCAGCAGGGATGGCATAGGGGGTCAGCCCCAGCATTTT.